The TCR beta chain described here comes from a study of blood T cell repertoires in COVID-19. Some clones are missing from TCRdb's copy, which holds only in-frame ones; the method was immunoSEQ multiplex PCR. The sample carries about 230,000 clones, around four fifths recorded once. V lost 4 bases to trimming and J lost 2 bases, with 12 bases between them. Germline V gives CDR1 SGDLS, CDR2 YYNGEE. The CDR3 is made up of 14 amino acids. J is TRBJ1-1 and V is TRBV9; possible D gene TRBD1, 6 bases. This receptor was taken from a woman aged 70-85 years with active or convalescent COVID-19. The sample taken for sequencing was peripheral blood. CDR3 in amino acids: CASSLAGTNTEAFF. CDR3 DNA sequence: TGTGCCAGCAGCCTAGCCGGGACAAACACTGAAGCTTTCTTT.